This T cell receptor beta chain comes out of a study of regulatory T cells in long-lasting Graves disease. Background on the study: Those with persistent Graves' disease had received antithyroid drugs for over 5 years with positive TSH receptor antibodies.

Overall study findings and caveats: Clonotypes that were public and shared totalled a few thousand in persistent patients versus approximately 970 in new patients.

The time point here: persistent/refractory GD, antithyroid drugs over 5 years with positive TRAb. The TCR library was made from RNA extracted from PBMCs. CDR3-region Arm-PCR and iRepertoire HTBI primers produced the TCR beta libraries. TCRdb re-called the multiplex PCR reads with MiXCR, one entry per CDR3 protein. This repertoire shows 400,000 or so distinct CDR3 sequences, around 20% found once; its top ten account for under 25%. This clonotype was seen many times. Its target is not known. The V gene end was trimmed by 6 bases and the J gene end by 3 bases; junction bases not matched to a gene: 8. Germline assignment: CDR1 MDHEN and CDR2 SYDVKM. This CDR3 spans 14 amino acids.

The chain uses TRBV28 and TRBJ2-7, with 7 bases aligning to TRBD1. This material consisted of peripheral blood mononuclear cells (PBMCs), taken when the disease was refractory, from a patient treated with antithyroid drugs. This TCR was sampled from a female donor with Graves disease. CDR3 loop: CASRSMTGLYEQYF. DNA of the CDR3: TGTGCCAGCAGGTCGATGACAGGGCTCTACGAGCAGTACTTC.